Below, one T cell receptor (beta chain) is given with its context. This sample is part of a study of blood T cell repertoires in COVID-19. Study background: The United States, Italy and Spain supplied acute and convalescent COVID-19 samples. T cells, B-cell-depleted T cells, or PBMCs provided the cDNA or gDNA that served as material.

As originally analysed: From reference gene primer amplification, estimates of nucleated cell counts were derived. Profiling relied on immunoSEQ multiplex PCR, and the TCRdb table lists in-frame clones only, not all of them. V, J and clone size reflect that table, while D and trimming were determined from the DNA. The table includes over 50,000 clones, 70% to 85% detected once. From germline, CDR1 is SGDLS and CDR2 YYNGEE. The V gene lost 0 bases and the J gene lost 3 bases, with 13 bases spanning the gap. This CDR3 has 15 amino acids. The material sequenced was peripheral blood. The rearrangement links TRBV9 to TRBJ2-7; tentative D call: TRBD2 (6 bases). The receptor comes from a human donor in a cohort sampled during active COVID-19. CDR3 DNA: TGTGCCAGCAGCGTAGAAGGGAAGGAGGGCTACGAGCAGTACTTC. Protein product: CASSVEGKEGYEQYF.